Listed here are 12 T cell receptor beta chains from one sample, sequenced in a study of blood T cell repertoires in COVID-19 (dated by TCRdb to between 2020 and 2021). Receptors were amplified or captured by the immunoSEQ multiplex PCR assay. This immuneACCESS table, as held by TCRdb, lists in-frame sequences with V and J called but not all clones. Of the missing ones, under half trace to an unresolved V gene in checked studies; the others have no known cause. Present in this sample are about 240,000 clones, roughly 80% of which were seen just once. Clones ranked in the top ten supply around 9.6% of the sample. Source material: peripheral blood. The receptors were gathered from an elderly woman with acute or convalescent COVID-19.

V gene TRBV30 combines with J gene TRBJ1-5; D unresolved. This CDR3 contains 14 residues. Deletions cut 2 bases from V and 3 bases from J, with 11 bases between. The germline V gene has CDR1 GTSNPN and CDR2 SVGIG (reference sequence). CDR3 nucleotide sequence: TGTGCCTGGAGTACGGGTAGTTACAATCAGCCCCAGCATTTT. This sequence encodes CAWSTGSYNQPQHF.

The gene calls are TRBV21-1 and TRBJ1-2; TRBD1, the table's D call, was not compared with the DNA. TRBV21-1 is tagged as a pseudogene. This CDR3 has 16 amino acids. The CDR3 DNA reads as TGTGCCAGCAGCTCCCCCTGGGACAGGGGATCGGGAGGCTACACCTTC. Its protein is CASSSPWDRGSGGYTF.

The chain recombines TRBV5-1 with TRBJ1-4; the match to TRBD1 covers 7 bases. Trimming took 4 bases from V and 8 from J; bases not matched to a gene: 2. The germline gives CDR1 SGHRS, CDR2 YFSETQ. The CDR3 runs to 12 residues. The CDR3 spells CASSTQGEKLFF. CDR3 sequence (DNA): TGCGCCAGCAGCACACAGGGGGAAAAACTGTTTTTT. The full variable domain, with the rest looked up from reference TRBV5-1 and TRBJ1-4, is KAGVTQTPRYLIKTRGQQVTLSCSPISGHRSVSWYQQTPGQGLQFLFEYFSETQRNKGNFPGRFSGRQFSNSRSEMNVSTLELGDSALYLCASSTQGEKLFFGSGTQLSVL.

The chain is built from TRBV6-5 and TRBJ2-1; a possible D gene is TRBD2 (6 bases). Germline V gene data show CDR1 as MNHEY and CDR2 as SVGAGI. The ends were cut back, 2 bases at V and 4 bases at J, with 15 bases in the middle. This CDR3 is built from 16 residues. The chain's CDR3 is CASSYAGTGGYNEQFF. The CDR3 DNA is TGTGCCAGCAGTTACGCCGGGACTGGGGGATACAATGAGCAGTTCTTC.

The chain carries TRBV5-1 and TRBJ1-1; D is perhaps TRBD1 (6 bases). Trimming took 3 bases from V and 1 from J, leaving 10 bases between them. The germline CDR1 and CDR2 sequences are SGHRS and YFSETQ. The CDR3 spans 14 residues. The CDR3 loop reads CASSSKDRNTEAFF. In nucleotides, the CDR3 is TGCGCCAGCAGCTCCAAGGACAGGAACACTGAAGCTTTCTTT.

The rearrangement links TRBV2 to TRBJ2-2; the match to TRBD1 covers 8 bases. CDR1 is SNHLY, CDR2 FYNNEI, per germline. V lost 7 bases and J lost 3; bases outside the gene matches: 7. This CDR3 comprises 15 residues. CDR3 amino acids: CASKGQAAYTGELFF. The CDR3 DNA reads TGTGCCAGCAAGGGACAGGCTGCCTACACCGGGGAGCTGTTTTTT.

This clone was detected only a few times. The V call is TRBV18, the J call TRBJ2-2; 10 nucleotides match TRBD2. CDR1 is KGHSH and CDR2 is LQKENI in the germline V gene. Trimming took 2 bases from V and 0 from J; bases not matched to a gene: 6. The CDR3 has 18 residues. The CDR3 DNA reads as TGTGCCAGCTCACCATTGCGGCTAGCGGGGGCGAACACCGGGGAGCTGTTTTTT. Translated, it gives CASSPLRLAGANTGELFF.

The J gene is TRBJ2-2, the V gene TRBV9, with D maybe TRBD2 (5 bases). V dropped 6 bases and J dropped 7 bases, with 13 bases sitting between them. Germline V gene sequence: CDR1 SGDLS, CDR2 YYNGEE. The CDR3 runs to 13 residues. DNA of the CDR3: TGTGCCAGCAACGACCTAGGAGGCGGGGAGCTGTTTTTT. Its protein product is CASNDLGGGELFF.

For this clone: Other DNA sequences in the sample encode the same CDR3. The chain uses TRBV9 and TRBJ1-5, with 7 nucleotides matching TRBD1. Per the germline V gene, CDR1 is SGDLS and CDR2 is YYNGEE. This CDR3 is built from 15 residues. The V gene end was trimmed by 0 bases and the J gene end by 0 bases; junction bases not matched to a gene: 0. DNA for the CDR3: TGTGCCAGCAGCGTAGGACAGGGTAGCAATCAGCCCCAGCATTTT. It yields the protein CASSVGQGSNQPQHF.

The J gene is TRBJ1-6, the V gene TRBV5-1, with a tentative D call TRBD1 (5 bases). This CDR3 is 15 amino acids long. V was trimmed by 0 bases and J by 7 bases, leaving 11 bases between them. Germline CDR1 is SGHRS and CDR2 is YFSETQ. The CDR3 bases are TGCGCCAGCAGCTTGGAGTCGGGGGGAAATTCACCCCTCCACTTT. This gives the protein CASSLESGGNSPLHF. The full variable domain, completed using reference TRBV5-1 and TRBJ1-6, is KAGVTQTPRYLIKTRGQQVTLSCSPISGHRSVSWYQQTPGQGLQFLFEYFSETQRNKGNFPGRFSGRQFSNSRSEMNVSTLELGDSALYLCASSLESGGNSPLHFGNGTRLTVT.

The chain combines TRBV18 with TRBJ2-7, with D possibly being TRBD1 (6 bases). Germline V CDR1 and CDR2: KGHSH, LQKENI. V was cut by 2 bases and J by 3 bases, with 11 bases left in between. CDR3 length: 14 amino acids. The CDR3 region is CASSPGQSYYEQYF. CDR3 in DNA: TGTGCCAGCTCACCAGGACAGTCCTACTACGAGCAGTACTTC.

The DNA for the CDR3 is TGTGCCAGCAGCGGACAGTTCTATTCACCCCTCCACTTT. It specifies CASSGQFYSPLHF. The rearrangement joins TRBV9 to TRBJ1-6; possible D gene TRBD1, 5 bases. V lost 3 bases to trimming and J lost 8 bases, with 9 bases between them. Germline CDR1 reads SGDLS; CDR2 reads YYNGEE. The CDR3 is made up of 13 amino acids.